In this sample, the clone carrying this TCR beta chain turned up a few times. What it binds is not known. CDR1 SGHAT and CDR2 FQNNGV come from the germline V gene. The CDR3 spans 13 residues. The ends were cut back, 2 bases at V and 6 bases at J, with 8 bases in the middle. A single record per CDR3 protein comes from TCRdb applying MiXCR to the reads. The table includes more than 3,000 distinct CDR3 sequences, around 14% detected once. These data are taken from a study of liver allograft versus peripheral blood T cells. Overall study: The study compared liver allograft T cell receptor repertoires against peripheral blood repertoires of liver transplant recipients. Study outcomes and limitations: As reported, T cell receptor repertoires inside liver allografts differed from those present in peripheral blood.

The clonotype was recovered from a human patient who had a liver transplant. The graft donor may have contributed some T cells. V and J are TRBV11-2 and TRBJ2-1; the D is unclear. Here the CDR3 DNA reads TGTGCCAGCAGCTTAAGGCTAACCAATGAGCAGTTCTTC. Its translation is CASSLRLTNEQFF.